Each of the 20 T cell receptor beta chains below was sequenced from the same sample in a study of OX40 agonist ivuxolimab in advanced cancers. Assay used: immunoSEQ multiplex PCR; TCRdb lists only in-frame clones, some missing. The sample yields tens of thousands of clones, roughly 94% seen once. The specimen was CD4+ or CD8+ T cells sorted from blood, collected in a trial of the OX40 agonist ivuxolimab. Receptor source: an adult with an advanced solid tumor such as melanoma, head and neck, liver or kidney cancer.

V and J are TRBV4-3 and TRBJ2-1; TRBD2 might be the D (6 bases). Germline V gene data show CDR1 as LGHNA and CDR2 as YSLEER. V was pared by 3 bases and J by 6 bases, with 12 bases between. The CDR3 covers 14 residues. CDR3 DNA sequence: TGCGCCAGCAGCCATCCGGGACTGTCCAATGAGCAGTTCTTC. Translated: CASSHPGLSNEQFF.

CDR3 in amino acids: CATNRGAGGWNEQFF. CDR3 nucleotides: TGTGCCACCAACCGAGGAGCGGGAGGCTGGAATGAGCAGTTCTTC. The J gene is TRBJ2-1, the V gene TRBV15; TRBD2 matches at 9 bases. Trimming removed 7 bases from V and 7 bases from J; junction bases left unmatched: 11. Germline V lookup: CDR1 LNHNV, CDR2 YYDKDF (reference sequence). The CDR3 has 15 residues.

The chain links TRBV27 to TRBJ1-2; D remains unclear. The CDR3 contains 11 residues. The V end was cut by 5 bases, the J end by 4 bases, with 5 bases between. CDR1 is MNHEY and CDR2 is SMNVEV in the germline V gene (reference sequence). The CDR3 spells CASSPGYGYTF. In DNA, the CDR3 is TGTGCCAGCAGTCCGGGCTATGGCTACACCTTC.

This clone came up once. The chain carries TRBV4-3 and TRBJ1-1, with TRBD1 as a possible D gene (6 bases). In germline, CDR1 is LGHNA, CDR2 YSLEER. The V and J ends lost 1 base and 8 bases respectively, with 14 bases between them. The CDR3 is made up of 14 amino acids. The CDR3 spells CASSQVLRGEEAFF. The CDR3 DNA reads as TGCGCCAGCAGCCAAGTTCTTAGGGGGGAGGAAGCTTTCTTT.

V is TRBV19 and J is TRBJ2-1, with D unresolved. CDR1 and CDR2 (germline): LNHDA, SQIVND (reference sequence). Between the trimmed V and J ends, which lost 3 bases and 7 bases, there was a span of 7 bases. CDR3 length equals 12 residues. In DNA form, the CDR3 reads TGTGCCAGTAGTATCATTGGTAATGAGCAGTTCTTC. Residues: CASSIIGNEQFF.

The chain employs TRBV29-1 and TRBJ2-7; tentative D call: TRBD1 (5 bases). V lost 6 bases, J lost 3 bases, and 9 bases lay in between. The CDR3 runs to 11 residues. Germline CDR1 reads SQVTM; CDR2 reads ANQGSEA. The CDR3 loop reads CSVGDSYEQYF. The DNA of the CDR3 is TGCAGCGTGGGCGACAGCTACGAGCAGTACTTC.

This CDR3 reads CASSVAGRDYGYTF. The CDR3 DNA reads TGTGCCAGCAGCGTAGCCGGGAGGGACTATGGCTACACCTTC. V gene TRBV9 combines with J gene TRBJ1-2; no clear D. CDR3 length: 14 residues. The germline V gene has CDR1 SGDLS and CDR2 YYNGEE. Trimming took 0 bases from V and 3 from J, leaving 9 bases between them.

The sample holds one count of this clone. The DNA for the CDR3 is TGTGCCAGCAGTGTAGCGGGAGGGCAAGATACGCAGTATTTT. The encoded protein is CASSVAGGQDTQYF. The V gene is TRBV7-2, the J gene TRBJ2-3, with TRBD2 matching 11 bases. Germline-derived CDR1 and CDR2 are SGHTA and FQGNSA. The CDR3 has 14 residues. With 6 bases clipped from V and 5 bases from J, the junction kept 4 bases outside the gene matches. The full variable domain, in which reference TRBV7-2 and TRBJ2-3 provide the parts outside the CDR3, is GAGVSQSPSNKVTEKGKDVELRCDPISGHTALYWYRQSLGQGLEFLIYFQGNSAPDKSGLPSDRFSAERTGGSVSTLTIQRTQQEDSAVYLCASSVAGGQDTQYFGPGTRLTVL.

The V gene is TRBV11-1, the J gene TRBJ2-7; D is tentatively TRBD1 or TRBD2 (6 bases each). Germline CDR1 is SGHAT and CDR2 is FQDESV (reference sequence). The V end was cut by 1 base, the J end by 3 bases, with 13 bases between. CDR3 length: 15 amino acids. The CDR3 protein is CASSLDRVGLYEQYF. The CDR3 nucleotides read TGTGCCAGCAGCTTAGACAGGGTGGGACTCTACGAGCAGTACTTC. The complete variable domain, with remaining parts taken from reference TRBV11-1 and TRBJ2-7, reads EAEVAQSPRYKITEKSQAVAFWCDPISGHATLYWYRQILGQGPELLVQFQDESVVDDSQLPKDRFSAERLKGVDSTLKIQPAELGDSAMYLCASSLDRVGLYEQYFGPGTRLTVT.

The J gene is TRBJ2-7, the V gene TRBV5-6, with a weak D call TRBD2 (6 bases). The germline V gene encodes CDR1 SGHDT and CDR2 YYEEEE. The CDR3 runs 12 residues. V was pared by 2 bases and J by 7 bases, with 10 bases between. CDR3 sequence (DNA): TGTGCCAGCAGCTTTGGCGCGGGGGAGCAGTACTTC. Protein product: CASSFGAGEQYF.

This rearrangement joins TRBV7-9 to TRBJ1-5; 7 nucleotides align to TRBD1. In germline, CDR1 is SEHNR, CDR2 FQNEAQ (reference sequence). V was clipped by 5 bases and J by 5 bases; unmatched bases: 6. This CDR3 comprises 14 residues. The DNA of the CDR3 is TGTGCCAGCAGCCCTACAGGGGTGGATCAGCCCCAGCATTTT. As protein: CASSPTGVDQPQHF.

The CDR3 loop reads CASRTTGFLTGELFF. DNA of the CDR3: TGTGCCAGCAGGACGACAGGGTTCCTTACCGGGGAGCTGTTTTTT. This rearrangement joins TRBV28 to TRBJ2-2; 7 bases agree with TRBD1. The germline V gene has CDR1 MDHEN and CDR2 SYDVKM. The V segment lost 6 bases and the J segment 5 bases; nucleotides outside the gene matches: 9. This CDR3 contains 15 residues.

The genes are TRBV19 and TRBJ1-1, with D perhaps TRBD1 (6 bases). This CDR3 region has 15 residues. The germline gives CDR1 LNHDA, CDR2 SQIVND (reference sequence). The V end was cut by 1 base, the J end by 4 bases, with 13 bases between. CDR3 sequence (DNA): TGTGCCAGTAGTATAGCTCAGATAGGGGGCACTGAAGCTTTCTTT. Its translation: CASSIAQIGGTEAFF.

The chain uses TRBV7-2 and TRBJ2-5; no clear D gene. The CDR3 has 14 residues. From germline, CDR1 is SGHTA and CDR2 FQGNSA. Between the trimmed V and J ends, which lost 5 bases and 5 bases, there was a span of 15 bases. Here the CDR3 DNA reads TGTGCCAGCAGCCCTCACCCCGAGTCGGAGACCCAGTACTTC. Translation gives CASSPHPESETQYF. Full variable domain (remainder filled in from reference TRBV7-2 and TRBJ2-5): GAGVSQSPSNKVTEKGKDVELRCDPISGHTALYWYRQSLGQGLEFLIYFQGNSAPDKSGLPSDRFSAERTGGSVSTLTIQRTQQEDSAVYLCASSPHPESETQYFGPGTRLLVL.

This chain links TRBV5-4 with TRBJ1-1; no reliable D call. Trimming cost V 4 bases and J 1 base, with 11 bases left between them. Germline V lookup: CDR1 SGHNT, CDR2 YYREEE (reference sequence). This CDR3 spans 14 amino acids. The CDR3 sequence is CASSRQTENTEAFF. In DNA form, the CDR3 reads TGTGCCAGCAGCCGACAAACAGAGAACACTGAAGCTTTCTTT.

The chain joins TRBV9 to TRBJ2-5; D is tentatively TRBD1 or TRBD2 (5 bases each). In germline, CDR1 is SGDLS, CDR2 YYNGEE. V lost 3 bases to trimming and J lost 9 bases, with 15 bases between them. CDR3 length: 13 amino acids. DNA for the CDR3: TGTGCCAGCAGCGGAACCGGGGCAGGGTCCCAGTACTTC. This translates into CASSGTGAGSQYF.

This chain links TRBV6-1 with TRBJ1-2; D is perhaps TRBD1 (5 bases). CDR3 length: 14 residues. CDR1 and CDR2 (germline): MNHNS, SASEGT. The V and J ends lost 2 bases and 4 bases respectively, with 11 bases between them. The CDR3 loop reads CASSEYQGLYGYTF. The CDR3 DNA reads as TGTGCCAGCAGTGAATACCAGGGCCTCTATGGCTACACCTTC.

The rearrangement uses TRBV2 and TRBJ2-5; D is unclear. This CDR3 has 16 amino acids. V was clipped by 0 bases and J by 2 bases, with 13 bases between them. CDR1 SNHLY and CDR2 FYNNEI come from the germline V gene. CDR3 sequence reads: CASSEALQTVQETQYF. Written as DNA, the CDR3 is TGTGCCAGCAGTGAAGCGCTTCAGACCGTTCAAGAGACCCAGTACTTC.

The chain joins TRBV9 to TRBJ2-7; TRBD2 aligns across 13 bases. V was pared by 2 bases and J by 2 bases, with 1 base of the junction left unmatched. The germline V gene has CDR1 SGDLS and CDR2 YYNGEE. The CDR3 runs to 15 residues. The CDR3 reads CASSVTSGRTYEQYF. In DNA, the CDR3 is TGTGCCAGCAGCGTGACTAGCGGGAGGACCTACGAGCAGTACTTC.

This chain connects TRBV9 to TRBJ2-1; 10 bases fit TRBD1. V was clipped by 3 bases and J by 5 bases; unmatched bases: 2. Germline CDR1 and CDR2: SGDLS and YYNGEE. The CDR3 has 14 residues. The CDR3 DNA follows: TGTGCCAGCAGCGCGGACAGGGGGAACAATGAGCAGTTCTTC. It encodes CASSADRGNNEQFF. Combining the CDR3 with reference TRBV9 and TRBJ2-1 gives the whole variable domain DSGVTQTPKHLITATGQRVTLRCSPRSGDLSVYWYQQSLDQGLQFLIQYYNGEERAKGNILERFSAQQFPDLHSELNLSSLELGDSALYFCASSADRGNNEQFFGPGTRLTVL.